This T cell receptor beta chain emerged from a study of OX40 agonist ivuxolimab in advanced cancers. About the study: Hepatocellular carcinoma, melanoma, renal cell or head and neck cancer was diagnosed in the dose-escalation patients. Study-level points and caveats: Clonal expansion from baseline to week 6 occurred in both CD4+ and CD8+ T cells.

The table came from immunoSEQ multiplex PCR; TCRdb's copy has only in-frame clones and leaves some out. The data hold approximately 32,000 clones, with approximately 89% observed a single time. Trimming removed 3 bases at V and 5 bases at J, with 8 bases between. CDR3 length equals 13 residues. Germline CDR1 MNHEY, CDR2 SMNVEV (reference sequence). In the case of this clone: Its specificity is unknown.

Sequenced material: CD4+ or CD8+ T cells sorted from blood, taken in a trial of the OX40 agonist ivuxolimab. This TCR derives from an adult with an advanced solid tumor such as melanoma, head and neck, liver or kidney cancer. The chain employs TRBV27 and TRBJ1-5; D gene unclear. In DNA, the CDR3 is TGTGCCAGCAGTTTGATGGTGGATCAGCCCCAGCATTTT. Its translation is CASSLMVDQPQHF.